Reported below is one TCR beta chain. CDR3 length: 14 amino acids. Trimming shortened V by 11 bases and J by 4 bases, and 15 bases separated the two germline ends. CDR1 and CDR2 from the germline V gene are MNHEY and SVGAGI. The data originate from a study of blood T cell repertoires in COVID-19. Whole-study context: The analysed material was cDNA or gDNA that came from T cells, B-cell-depleted T cells, or PBMCs.

Original data processing: Amplified reference gene primers provided the basis for estimating nucleated cell counts. Sequencing used immunoSEQ multiplex PCR; TCRdb keeps in-frame clones, though not all of them. D and trimming were read from the DNA, whereas the V and J calls and clone size are those reported in that table. Here the sample spans some 320,000 clones, 75% to 90% being singletons. Sequenced: PBMCs or T cells enriched from blood (not recorded which). The sequence was collected from a woman in her twenties or thirties who had been exposed to COVID-19. The V and J genes are TRBV6-5 and TRBJ1-6, with D perhaps matching TRBD1 (5 bases). The DNA of the CDR3 is TGTGCCTCGTTCTCGGGGGGGTATAATTCACCCCTCCACTTT. This gives the protein CASFSGGYNSPLHF.